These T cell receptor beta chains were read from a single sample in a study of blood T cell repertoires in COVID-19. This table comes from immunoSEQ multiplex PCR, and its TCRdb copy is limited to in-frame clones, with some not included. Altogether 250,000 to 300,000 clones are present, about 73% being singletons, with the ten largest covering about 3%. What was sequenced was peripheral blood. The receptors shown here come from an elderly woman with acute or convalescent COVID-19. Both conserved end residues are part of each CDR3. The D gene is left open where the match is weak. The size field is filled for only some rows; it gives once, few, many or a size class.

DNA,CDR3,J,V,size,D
TGCAGCGTTGATGCCCTTGGCCCTTTC,CSVDALGPF,TRBJ1-2,TRBV29-1,-,-
TGCGCCAGCAGCCGGGACAGGTATATTGGTACCGGGGAGCTGTTTTTT,CASSRDRYIGTGELFF,TRBJ2-2,TRBV4-1,few,TRBD1
TGTGCCAGCAGCTTAGGGCTGCATGGCTACACCTTC,CASSLGLHGYTF,TRBJ1-2,TRBV11-2,-,-
TGTGCCAGCAGGCCGACAGGGGTAAACACCGGGGAGCTGTTTTTT,CASRPTGVNTGELFF,TRBJ2-2,TRBV7-9,-,TRBD1
TGTGCCAGCAAGTTAGACAGGATTAGCAATCAGCCCCAGCATTTT,CASKLDRISNQPQHF,TRBJ1-5,TRBV2,-,-
TGTGCCAGTTCTATCGACAGCCTTTTCTTT,CASSIDSLFF,TRBJ1-1,TRBV2,few,-
TGTGCCTGGAGTGTACAGGGGGGGGTGTTTGGCAATCAGCCCCAGCATTTT,CAWSVQGGVFGNQPQHF,TRBJ1-5,TRBV30,-,TRBD1
TGTGCCAGCAGTTATACAGGGTTCGCTAACTATGGCTACACCTTC,CASSYTGFANYGYTF,TRBJ1-2,TRBV27,-,-
TGTGCCAGCAGCGCCGGGGGACGGAACACCGGGGAGCTGTTTTTT,CASSAGGRNTGELFF,TRBJ2-2,TRBV5-4,few,-
TGTGCCAGCAGCCAAAACAGCGGAAGCTACGAGCAGTACTTC,CASSQNSGSYEQYF,TRBJ2-7,TRBV3-1/TRBV3-2,-,-
TGCGCCAGCAGCACCCCCGGGACTTATTACAATGAGCAGTTCTTC,CASSTPGTYYNEQFF,TRBJ2-1,TRBV5-1,-,-
TGTGCCACCAGCGTCGACAGGACCTCTGGGGCCAACGTCCTGACTTTC,CATSVDRTSGANVLTF,TRBJ2-6,TRBV15,-,-
TGTGCCAGCAGCGCTCTCAATGAGCAGTTCTTC,CASSALNEQFF,TRBJ2-1,TRBV9,-,-
TGTGCCAGCTCACCACGGCTAGCGGGACTCTCGAACACCGGGGAGCTGTTTTTT,CASSPRLAGLSNTGELFF,TRBJ2-2,TRBV18,-,TRBD2
TGTGCCAGCAGCTTGGACGACAGACAGTATGGCTACACCTTC,CASSLDDRQYGYTF,TRBJ1-2,TRBV5-6,-,-
TGTGCCAGCGCCGTCAGGGGGGCGGTCTACGAGCAGTACTTC,CASAVRGAVYEQYF,TRBJ2-7,TRBV27,-,-
TGTGCCAGCAGTTTGTCACGGGTCTCCTACAATGAGCAGTTCTTC,CASSLSRVSYNEQFF,TRBJ2-1,TRBV27,-,-
TGTGCCAGCAGAGGCGCAGGGAGGGGTTACGAGCAGTACTTC,CASRGAGRGYEQYF,TRBJ2-7,TRBV6-6,-,TRBD2
TGTGCCAGTAGTTCCTACCCGGGACTAGCGGGAAGCGAGCAGTACTTC,CASSSYPGLAGSEQYF,TRBJ2-7,TRBV19,-,TRBD2
TGTGCCAGCAGCCCCTCCGGGACAGCGAACACTGAAGCTTTCTTT,CASSPSGTANTEAFF,TRBJ1-1,TRBV5-5,-,TRBD1
TGCAGCGTTGAGGACAGCTCCTACAATGAGCAGTTCTTC,CSVEDSSYNEQFF,TRBJ2-1,TRBV29-1,-,-
TGCGCCAGCAGCTTTCTCACAGATACGCAGTATTTT,CASSFLTDTQYF,TRBJ2-3,TRBV5-1,-,-
TGTGCCAGCAGCTTAGTTAGGGGGTTGAGGGAGCAGTACTTC,CASSLVRGLREQYF,TRBJ2-7,TRBV11-2,-,-
TGTGCCAGCAGCCCCACTCTTTGGGAGGGAGGCTACACCTTC,CASSPTLWEGGYTF,TRBJ1-2,TRBV3-1/TRBV3-2,-,-
TGTGCCAGCAGCTTGGATGTTGGGGCTGCTGAAGCTTTCTTT,CASSLDVGAAEAFF,TRBJ1-1,TRBV5-4,-,-
TGTGCCAGCCTTAGGGCTAGCGCAACCTACAATGAGCAGTTCTTC,CASLRASATYNEQFF,TRBJ2-1,TRBV6-6,once,-
TGTGCCGCCCACCGCGGGGATACAGGGGCCAACGTCCTGACTTTC,CAAHRGDTGANVLTF,TRBJ2-6,TRBV6-5,-,-
TGTGCCAGTAGTAAGGGACAGGCGGTGGGGGAGGATACGCAGTATTTT,CASSKGQAVGEDTQYF,TRBJ2-3,TRBV19,-,TRBD1
TGTGCCAGCAGCCGGGGACTAGCTTGGCGCTATGAGCAGTTCTTC,CASSRGLAWRYEQFF,TRBJ2-1,TRBV3-1/TRBV3-2,few,TRBD2
TGTGCCAGCAGTACTAGGACCGCCGTGGGCTACACCTTC,CASSTRTAVGYTF,TRBJ1-2,TRBV6-5,-,-
TGTGCCAGCAGCCAGGACAGACATAACACTGAAGCTTTCTTT,CASSQDRHNTEAFF,TRBJ1-1,TRBV11-2,-,-
TGTGCCAGCAGCGAAAGTGGGGCCGCCACCTACGAGCAGTACTTC,CASSESGAATYEQYF,TRBJ2-7,TRBV7-3,-,-
TGCGCCAGCAGCCAAGAGTGGGGGGATGGTGGCTACACCTTC,CASSQEWGDGGYTF,TRBJ1-2,TRBV4-3,-,-
TGTGCCATCAGTGGACTAGCGGGAGTATCAACCTACAATGAGCAGTTCTTC,CAISGLAGVSTYNEQFF,TRBJ2-1,TRBV10-3,-,TRBD2
TGTGCCAGCAGCTTGGGCAGCTCCCGGGGTCAGCCCCAGCATTTT,CASSLGSSRGQPQHF,TRBJ1-5,TRBV7-2,many,-
TGTGCCTGGAGTGTACAGGGGGGCGCTGAAGCTTTCTTT,CAWSVQGGAEAFF,TRBJ1-1,TRBV30,-,TRBD1
TGTGCCAGCAGTTACTCAACAGCCGCTGAAAAACTGTTTTTT,CASSYSTAAEKLFF,TRBJ1-4,TRBV6-5,few,-
TGCGCCAGCAGCTCCGGACAGGCTTCAGATACGCAGTATTTT,CASSSGQASDTQYF,TRBJ2-3,TRBV5-1,-,TRBD1
TGTGCCAGCAGTTCAGGGACTAGCGGAAACCAAGAGACCCAGTACTTC,CASSSGTSGNQETQYF,TRBJ2-5,TRBV28,-,TRBD2
TGTGCCAGTAGTAGCACCTGGCAGGATGGCTACACCTTC,CASSSTWQDGYTF,TRBJ1-2,TRBV19,-,-
TGTGCCAGCAGCGTAGACTTACACACTGAAGCTTTCTTT,CASSVDLHTEAFF,TRBJ1-1,TRBV9,-,-
TGTGCCAGTTCGTACTTACAGGGTCCCCAGCATTTT,CASSYLQGPQHF,TRBJ1-5,TRBV19,few,-
TGCGCCAGCAGCATTGTAAGCGGGGTAAGAAGCTCCTACAATGAGCAGTTCTTC,CASSIVSGVRSSYNEQFF,TRBJ2-1,TRBV5-1,-,TRBD2
TGTGCCAGTAGTCCGACCGGGACTCTTAGCTCCTACGAGCAGTACTTC,CASSPTGTLSSYEQYF,TRBJ2-7,TRBV19,-,-
TGCGCCAGCAGCCAACCAGGTCGTGAAAAACTGTTTTTT,CASSQPGREKLFF,TRBJ1-4,TRBV4-1,-,-
TGCGCCAGCAGCCCCGGGACTAGTCCATCCACAGATACGCAGTATTTT,CASSPGTSPSTDTQYF,TRBJ2-3,TRBV5-1,-,TRBD2
TGTGCCTGGAAGTTAGGACAGGGGTCCTATGAGCAGTTCTTC,CAWKLGQGSYEQFF,TRBJ2-1,TRBV30,-,TRBD1
TGTGCCAGCAGTTCTACAGGGGGTACTGAAGCTTTCTTT,CASSSTGGTEAFF,TRBJ1-1,TRBV12-3/TRBV12-4,-,TRBD1
TGCAGCGTTGAAGGGGACATGGTTAAGGGGGGCTACACCTTC,CSVEGDMVKGGYTF,TRBJ1-2,TRBV29-1,few,-
TGCGCCAGCAGCCGAGACAGGGGCCCCGGGCTTGAAGCTTTCTTT,CASSRDRGPGLEAFF,TRBJ1-1,TRBV5-1,-,TRBD1
TGTGCCAGCAGCCCCCTAGCGGGGCTAGGCAAAAACATTCAGTACTTC,CASSPLAGLGKNIQYF,TRBJ2-4,TRBV7-2,-,TRBD2
TGTGCCAGCAGCGTAGAGGCAGGGGCGGTCCAAGCTTTCTTT,CASSVEAGAVQAFF,TRBJ1-1,TRBV9,once,-
TGTGCCAGCAGTGACAGGGGAAATGACGGCTACACCTTC,CASSDRGNDGYTF,TRBJ1-2,TRBV6-2/TRBV6-3,-,TRBD1